This TCR beta chain is from a study of T cell responses to AZD1222 COVID-19 vaccine. Whole-study context: Second-dose recipients at about 4 or about 12 weeks were treated as one pooled group.

Only in-frame clones appear in the TCRdb table, and some are missing; sequencing was by immunoSEQ multiplex PCR. This sample has about 120,000 clones; roughly nine tenths occur once, and the top ten carry 1.5% to 2%. The V and J ends lost 8 bases and 8 bases respectively, with 22 bases between them. The germline gives CDR1 MRHNA, CDR2 SNTAGT. The CDR3 is 16 residues long. The origin of this receptor is an adult in good health. V is TRBV6-4 and J is TRBJ1-6, with D possibly being TRBD1 (6 bases). Specimen: peripheral blood, collected on day 0 of AZD1222 vaccination. This CDR3 reads CASSESPRGSYSPLHF. DNA of the CDR3: TGTGCCAGCTCCGAGTCCCCCAGGGGCAGTTATTCACCCCTCCACTTT.